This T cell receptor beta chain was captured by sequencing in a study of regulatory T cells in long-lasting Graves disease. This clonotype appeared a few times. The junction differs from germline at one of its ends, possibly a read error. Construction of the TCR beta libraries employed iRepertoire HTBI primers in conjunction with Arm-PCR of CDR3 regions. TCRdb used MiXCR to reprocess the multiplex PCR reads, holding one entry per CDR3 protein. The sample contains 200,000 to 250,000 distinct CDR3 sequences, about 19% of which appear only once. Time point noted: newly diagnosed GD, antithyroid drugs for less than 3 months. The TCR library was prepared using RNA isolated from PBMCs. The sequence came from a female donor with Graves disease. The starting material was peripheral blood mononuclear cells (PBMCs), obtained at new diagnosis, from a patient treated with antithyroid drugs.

The CDR3 nucleotides read TGTGCCACCAGCAGAGACCACCCGCAAGAGGCCCAGTACTTC. It is translated as CATSRDHPQEAQYF. The V call is TRBV15, the J call TRBJ2-5; D ambiguous. The CDR3 is 14 amino acids. Germline loops: CDR1 LNHNV, CDR2 YYDKDF (reference sequence). The full variable domain, in which reference TRBV15 and TRBJ2-5 provide the parts outside the CDR3, is DAMVIQNPRYQVTQFGKPVTLSCSQTLNHNVMYWYQQKSSQAPKLLFHYYDKDFNNEADTPDNFQSRRPNTSFCFLDIRSPGLGDTAMYLCATSRDHPQEAQYFGPGTRLLVL.